A single sample is the source of the 21 T cell receptor beta chains below, sequenced in a study of blood T cell repertoires in COVID-19. Clones were sequenced by immunoSEQ multiplex PCR, and TCRdb holds only the in-frame ones, with some missing. This sample has 150,000 or so clones, with around 84% found just once. Sequenced sample: PBMCs or T cells enriched from blood (not recorded which). These receptors all stem from a woman aged 50 to 60 who had recovered from COVID-19.

The chain has TRBV7-3 and TRBJ2-7; D remains ambiguous. Trimming took off 1 base at V and 3 bases at J, with 7 bases between the two ends. The V gene's germline CDR1 is SGHTA and CDR2 FQGTGA. The CDR3 sequence is 13 residues long. The CDR3 bases are TGTGCCAGCAGCTTAATCTCGGGCTACGAGCAGTACTTC. It codes for CASSLISGYEQYF.

V is TRBV14 and J is TRBJ1-4; D is ambiguous. CDR3 length equals 15 residues. With 0 bases removed from V and 7 bases from J, the gap between germline ends came to 12 bases. In germline, CDR1 is SGHDN, CDR2 FVKESK. CDR3 loop: CASSQDLRPGEKLFF. The CDR3 DNA sequence: TGTGCCAGCAGCCAAGATCTTCGGCCGGGTGAAAAACTGTTTTTT.

The V call is TRBV5-4, the J call TRBJ2-4; 11 positions match TRBD1. This CDR3 is built from 16 residues. Germline CDR1 SGHNT, CDR2 YYREEE (reference sequence). V lost 4 bases, J lost 5 bases, and 8 bases stayed unmatched. The CDR3 region is CASSLRTGGLENIQYF. CDR3 bases: TGTGCCAGCAGCCTGAGGACAGGGGGCCTGGAAAACATTCAGTACTTC. Using reference TRBV5-4 and TRBJ2-4 for the parts outside the CDR3, the full variable domain is ETGVTQSPTHLIKTRGQQVTLRCSSQSGHNTVSWYQQALGQGPQFIFQYYREEENGRGNFPPRFSGLQFPNYSSELNVNALELDDSALYLCASSLRTGGLENIQYFGAGTRLSVL.

The rearrangement uses TRBV5-1 and TRBJ1-2; 10 bases agree with TRBD1. This CDR3 is built from 15 residues. Looked up from germline, CDR1 is SGHRS and CDR2 is YFSETQ. The ends lost 5 bases at V and 4 bases at J; junction bases unmatched: 8. This CDR3 is CASSPGQGIPYGYTF. The CDR3 DNA reads TGCGCCAGCAGTCCGGGACAGGGGATCCCCTATGGCTACACCTTC. The entire variable domain, with the rest obtained from reference TRBV5-1 and TRBJ1-2, is as follows: KAGVTQTPRYLIKTRGQQVTLSCSPISGHRSVSWYQQTPGQGLQFLFEYFSETQRNKGNFPGRFSGRQFSNSRSEMNVSTLELGDSALYLCASSPGQGIPYGYTFGSGTRLTVV.

The chain uses TRBV6-2 or TRBV6-3 and TRBJ1-1; the D gene is possibly TRBD1 (6 bases). The CDR3 covers 16 residues. The germline gives CDR1 MNHEY, CDR2 SVGEGT. Trimming left V 2 bases short and J 3 bases short, with 16 bases between. The CDR3 coding sequence is TGTGCCAGCAGTTACGAAATCGGGGGGGCGGACACTGAAGCTTTCTTT. It specifies CASSYEIGGADTEAFF.

V usage is TRBV4-2 and J usage is TRBJ2-7; D call uncertain. CDR1 is LGHNA and CDR2 is YNFKEQ in the germline V gene. With 2 bases removed from V and 6 bases from J, the gap between germline ends came to 11 bases. The CDR3 has 13 residues. The CDR3 region is CASSQSLGGEQYF. As DNA, the CDR3 is TGTGCCAGCAGCCAATCGCTAGGCGGCGAGCAGTACTTC.

V is TRBV27 and J is TRBJ2-7, with TRBD2 matching over 7 bases. The junction had 10 bases not matched to a gene; V was cut back by 8 bases and J by 6 bases. The CDR3 length is 13 residues. In germline, CDR1 is MNHEY, CDR2 SMNVEV (reference sequence). The CDR3 bases are TGTGCCAGCGCTCTAGCGGAGGACCCCGAGCAGTACTTC. Translating gives CASALAEDPEQYF.

This chain uses TRBV7-8 with TRBJ2-2; TRBD2 agrees at 9 bases. Germline V lookup: CDR1 SGHVS, CDR2 FQNEAQ. The CDR3 length is 15 residues. J lost 6 bases, V lost 2 bases, and 4 bases had no gene match. CDR3 residues: CASSLRGGASGELFF. Here the CDR3 DNA reads TGTGCCAGCAGCTTACGCGGGGGGGCGTCCGGGGAGCTGTTTTTT.

This rearrangement joins TRBV13 to TRBJ1-1, with a possible D match to TRBD1 (6 bases). The CDR3 totals 12 residues. Germline assignment: CDR1 PRHDT and CDR2 FYEKMQ (reference sequence). V lost 4 bases and J 10 bases, leaving 13 bases between the germline ends. The CDR3 bases are TGTGCCAGCAGCTCCATAGGACAGAGAGCTTTCTTT. The encoded protein is CASSSIGQRAFF. The whole variable domain, filled in from reference TRBV13 and TRBJ1-1, reads AAGVIQSPRHLIKEKRETATLKCYPIPRHDTVYWYQQGPGQDPQFLISFYEKMQSDKGSIPDRFSAQQFSDYHSELNMSSLELGDSALYFCASSSIGQRAFFGQGTRLTVV.

V gene TRBV5-6 combines with J gene TRBJ2-7; no clear D. The V end lost 0 bases, the J end lost 0 bases, and 10 bases lay between the germline ends. This CDR3 comprises 15 residues. Germline V lookup: CDR1 SGHDT, CDR2 YYEEEE. The DNA of the CDR3 is TGTGCCAGCAGCTTGGGACAAATTAGCTCCTACGAGCAGTACTTC. Protein sequence: CASSLGQISSYEQYF.

The chain joins TRBV5-1 to TRBJ1-6; 9 bases align to TRBD1. CDR1 and CDR2 (germline): SGHRS, YFSETQ. The J segment lost 10 bases and the V segment lost 4 bases, leaving 9 bases of the junction unmatched. The CDR3 runs to 15 residues. The CDR3 protein is CASSGGTGRGSPLHF. CDR3 nucleotides: TGCGCCAGCAGCGGCGGGACAGGGAGGGGATCACCCCTCCACTTT. Full variable domain (remainder filled in from reference TRBV5-1 and TRBJ1-6): KAGVTQTPRYLIKTRGQQVTLSCSPISGHRSVSWYQQTPGQGLQFLFEYFSETQRNKGNFPGRFSGRQFSNSRSEMNVSTLELGDSALYLCASSGGTGRGSPLHFGNGTRLTVT.

The chain has TRBV6-1 and TRBJ1-3, with D possibly being TRBD1 (6 bases). The CDR3 covers 14 residues. Germline V gives CDR1 MNHNS, CDR2 SASEGT. Trimming left V 1 base short and J 5 bases short, with 9 bases between. Here the CDR3 reads CASSEGTARNTIYF. The DNA of the CDR3 is TGTGCCAGCAGTGAAGGGACAGCCAGAAACACCATATATTTT.

The gene calls are TRBV5-5 and TRBJ2-1; D is uncertain. Trimming removed 4 bases at V and 0 bases at J, with 5 bases between. This CDR3 contains 13 residues. Germline V CDR1 and CDR2: SGHKS, YYEKEE (reference sequence). CDR3 in amino acids: CASSRYSYNEQFF. The DNA for the CDR3 is TGTGCCAGCAGCCGGTACTCCTACAATGAGCAGTTCTTC.

This clone was seen a handful of times. The chain couples TRBV9 to TRBJ2-1; D might be TRBD2 (5 bases). This CDR3 comprises 13 residues. Germline CDR1 SGDLS, CDR2 YYNGEE. Trimming removed 4 bases from V and 6 bases from J, with 11 bases in between. CDR3 protein: CASSQAEFNEQFF. In DNA, the CDR3 is TGTGCCAGCAGCCAAGCGGAGTTCAATGAGCAGTTCTTC.

This clone came up a few times. This chain connects TRBV7-9 to TRBJ1-1; D might be TRBD1 (5 bases). This CDR3 comprises 14 residues. Germline V lookup: CDR1 SEHNR, CDR2 FQNEAQ (reference sequence). V lost 2 bases and J lost 10, with 17 bases in between. The CDR3 nucleotides read TGTGCCAGCAGCTTAAACTCTGCGGGGCTCGGAGCTTTCTTT. Translated, it gives CASSLNSAGLGAFF.

The rearrangement uses TRBV6-2 or TRBV6-3 and TRBJ2-7, with a tentative D call TRBD1 (5 bases). The V and J ends lost 0 bases and 4 bases respectively, with 10 bases between them. Germline V lookup: CDR1 MNHEY, CDR2 SVGEGT. This CDR3 is 14 amino acids long. CDR3 amino acids: CASSYSGEAYEQYF. The CDR3, as DNA: TGTGCCAGCAGTTACTCAGGGGAAGCATACGAGCAGTACTTC.

The chain carries TRBV5-4 and TRBJ2-3; D is undetermined. CDR1 and CDR2 (germline): SGHNT, YYREEE (reference sequence). Trimming took 0 bases from V and 1 from J, leaving 9 bases between them. The CDR3 is made up of 15 amino acids. The CDR3 here is CASSLDGSGTDTQYF. The CDR3 DNA sequence: TGTGCCAGCAGCTTGGACGGGTCTGGCACAGATACGCAGTATTTT.

The chain joins TRBV27 to TRBJ2-1, with D possibly TRBD2 on 6 matching bases. The germline V and J ends were trimmed by 6 bases and 0 bases, with 15 bases remaining between them. CDR1 is MNHEY and CDR2 is SMNVEV in the germline V gene (reference sequence). The CDR3 has 16 amino acids. The CDR3 sequence is CASRIAALPSYNEQFF. The CDR3 DNA follows: TGTGCCAGCAGGATAGCGGCCCTGCCCTCCTACAATGAGCAGTTCTTC.

This clone appeared once. CDR3 loop: CATGADRGKNIQYF. In DNA form, the CDR3 reads TGTGCCACTGGAGCCGACAGGGGTAAAAACATTCAGTACTTC. The chain has TRBV28 and TRBJ2-4; 8 bases are a match to TRBD1. CDR3 length equals 14 residues. Germline V gene data show CDR1 as MDHEN and CDR2 as SYDVKM. With V trimmed by 10 bases and J by 4 bases, 9 bases remained unmatched.

The chain has TRBV6-2 or TRBV6-3 and TRBJ2-5; 9 bases line up with TRBD1. The CDR3 length is 17 residues. Germline CDR1 and CDR2: MNHEY and SVGEGT. V lost 5 bases to trimming and J lost 3 bases; unmatched junction nucleotides: 13. The CDR3 loop is CASSPITGGDGEETQYF. The CDR3 DNA reads as TGTGCCAGCAGTCCGATCACAGGGGGCGATGGCGAAGAGACCCAGTACTTC.

This chain links TRBV10-3 with TRBJ1-3; D remains ambiguous. The CDR3 totals 12 residues. Germline loops: CDR1 ENHRY, CDR2 SYGVKD. Trimming took off 4 bases at V and 4 bases at J, with 5 bases between the two ends. The CDR3 DNA reads as TGTGCCATCAGTGTCGCGGGAAACACCATATATTTT. This encodes CAISVAGNTIYF.